These 25 T cell receptor beta chains share one sample of origin, sequenced in a study of T cell responses to AZD1222 COVID-19 vaccine. Sequencing used immunoSEQ multiplex PCR; TCRdb keeps in-frame clones, though not all of them. The sample carries 84,000 or so clones, around nine tenths recorded once. Sequences were derived from peripheral blood, sampled on day 0 of AZD1222 vaccination. The receptors shown here come from an adult in good health.

The genes are TRBV25-1 and TRBJ2-7, with TRBD2 identical over 10 bases. CDR3 size: 12 residues. V was pared by 5 bases and J by 6 bases, with 1 base of the junction left unmatched. Germline-derived CDR1 and CDR2 are MGHDK and SYGVNS. CDR3 in amino acids: CASSLAGVEQYF. CDR3 bases: TGTGCCAGCAGTCTAGCGGGAGTCGAGCAGTACTTC.

This clone has a single count. The chain is built from TRBV5-8 and TRBJ1-1, with a weak D call TRBD1 (5 bases). The CDR3 has 15 residues. The germline V gene encodes CDR1 SGHTS and CDR2 YDEGEE. V was cut by 3 bases and J by 4 bases, with 16 bases left in between. The CDR3 DNA is TGTGCCAGCAGCTCCTACCGGGGGGTGAGCACTGAAGCTTTCTTT. This gives the protein CASSSYRGVSTEAFF.

This clone was counted a single time. CDR3 region: CASRVQGDEAFF. The DNA of the CDR3 is TGTGCCAGCAGGGTACAGGGCGATGAAGCTTTCTTT. The chain joins TRBV12-3 or TRBV12-4 to TRBJ1-1; D might be TRBD1 (6 bases). Between the trimmed V and J ends, which lost 6 bases and 7 bases, there was a span of 12 bases. The CDR3 totals 12 residues.

The chain couples TRBV7-3 to TRBJ2-5, with 12 bases identical to TRBD2. The V gene end was trimmed by 5 bases and the J gene end by 4 bases; junction bases not matched to a gene: 2. The germline gives CDR1 SGHTA, CDR2 FQGTGA. The CDR3 runs to 14 residues. This CDR3 reads CASSPGLAGETQYF. The CDR3 DNA reads TGTGCCAGCAGCCCGGGACTAGCGGGAGAGACCCAGTACTTC.

The chain uses TRBV7-8 and TRBJ1-3; 7 nucleotides match TRBD1. The CDR3 sequence is 15 residues long. Germline V gives CDR1 SGHVS, CDR2 FQNEAQ. After removal of 5 bases from V and 0 bases from J, the junction contained 4 bases not matched to a gene. The CDR3 sequence: CASSRTGDSGNTIYF. The CDR3 region has the DNA TGTGCCAGCAGCCGAACAGGGGACTCTGGAAACACCATATATTTT.

The rearrangement uses TRBV19 and TRBJ2-7, with D possibly matching TRBD1 (6 bases). Trimming removed 4 bases at V and 3 bases at J, with 13 bases between. Germline loops: CDR1 LNHDA, CDR2 SQIVND (reference sequence). The CDR3 sequence is 14 residues long. CDR3 bases: TGTGCCAGTAGTAGCCTTGGACAGAACTACGAGCAGTACTTC. Amino acid sequence: CASSSLGQNYEQYF. Supplemented by reference TRBV19 and TRBJ2-7, the full variable domain reads DGGITQSPKYLFRKEGQNVTLSCEQNLNHDAMYWYRQDPGQGLRLIYYSQIVNDFQKGDIAEGYSVSREKKESFPLTVTSAQKNPTAFYLCASSSLGQNYEQYFGPGTRLTVT.

This rearrangement joins TRBV10-3 to TRBJ1-1; 8 positions match TRBD1. The junction had 7 bases not matched to a gene; V was cut back by 2 bases and J by 8 bases. From germline, CDR1 is ENHRY and CDR2 SYGVKD. This CDR3 has 14 residues. The CDR3 region is CAISEIQGVPEAFF. The CDR3 region has the DNA TGTGCCATCAGTGAGATACAGGGGGTACCGGAAGCTTTCTTT.

The CDR3 here is CATSDSTGGTGDNEQFF. The CDR3 nucleotides read TGTGCCACCAGTGACTCCACCGGAGGGACTGGGGACAATGAGCAGTTCTTC. The chain combines TRBV24-1 with TRBJ2-1, with TRBD2 as a possible D gene (6 bases). The CDR3 runs to 17 residues. Germline CDR1 and CDR2: KGHDR and SFDVKD. V was clipped by 4 bases and J by 5 bases, with 20 bases between them.

The rearrangement links TRBV9 to TRBJ2-3; 8 nucleotides align to TRBD2. Germline-derived CDR1 and CDR2 are SGDLS and YYNGEE. The trim removed 4 bases at V and 0 bases at J, leaving 4 bases unmatched. There are 15 residues in the CDR3. The CDR3 nucleotides read TGTGCCAGCAGCACGGGACTAGGTAGCACAGATACGCAGTATTTT. It codes for CASSTGLGSTDTQYF.

The chain employs TRBV7-9 and TRBJ2-1; D remains ambiguous. V was pared by 0 bases and J by 0 bases, with 9 bases between. The CDR3 covers 16 residues. Germline V CDR1 and CDR2: SEHNR, FQNEAQ (reference sequence). The CDR3 loop is CASSLALASSYNEQFF. The CDR3 nucleotides read TGTGCCAGCAGCTTAGCGTTGGCTAGCTCCTACAATGAGCAGTTCTTC.

The chain uses TRBV6-5 and TRBJ2-1, with 11 bases aligning to TRBD2. Germline V gives CDR1 MNHEY, CDR2 SVGAGI. The trim removed 5 bases at V and 5 bases at J, leaving 5 bases unmatched. The CDR3 extends over 15 amino acids. The CDR3 DNA follows: TGTGCCAGCAGTACCGGGACTAGCGGAAACAATGAGCAGTTCTTC. This codes for CASSTGTSGNNEQFF.

This chain uses TRBV29-1 with TRBJ1-5; a possible D gene is TRBD1 (6 bases). The germline V and J ends were trimmed by 6 bases and 0 bases, with 12 bases remaining between them. This CDR3 is built from 14 residues. Germline CDR1 reads SQVTM; CDR2 reads ANQGSEA. The CDR3 here is CSVATGNSNQPQHF. In nucleotides, the CDR3 is TGCAGCGTAGCGACAGGAAATAGCAATCAGCCCCAGCATTTT.

The CDR3 region is CASTHRGKEYEQYF. The CDR3 coding sequence is TGTGCCAGCACCCACCGCGGGAAGGAGTACGAGCAGTACTTC. V and J are TRBV3-1 (or the pseudogene TRBV3-2) and TRBJ2-7, with D perhaps matching TRBD2 (6 bases). V was cut by 7 bases and J by 4 bases, with 17 bases left in between. The CDR3 consists of 14 residues. CDR1 LGHDT and CDR2 YNNKEL come from the germline V gene (reference sequence).

The chain employs TRBV7-2 and TRBJ1-2; D remains ambiguous. Between the trimmed V and J ends, which lost 4 bases and 8 bases, there was a span of 20 bases. The V gene's germline CDR1 is SGHTA and CDR2 FQGNSA. The CDR3 spans 15 residues. The CDR3 protein is CASSSSQTRLSGYTF. CDR3 nucleotide sequence: TGTGCCAGCAGCTCCTCTCAAACACGTCTCTCGGGCTACACCTTC. The whole variable domain, filled in from reference TRBV7-2 and TRBJ1-2, reads GAGVSQSPSNKVTEKGKDVELRCDPISGHTALYWYRQSLGQGLEFLIYFQGNSAPDKSGLPSDRFSAERTGGSVSTLTIQRTQQEDSAVYLCASSSSQTRLSGYTFGSGTRLTVV.

This rearrangement joins TRBV27 to TRBJ2-1; 9 bases are shared with TRBD2. Per germline, CDR1 MNHEY and CDR2 SMNVEV (reference sequence). This CDR3 has 19 amino acids. After removal of 2 bases from V and 8 bases from J, the junction contained 19 bases not matched to a gene. The CDR3 here is CASSLILVRLAGKGDEQFF. CDR3 sequence (DNA): TGTGCCAGCAGTTTAATCCTGGTACGGCTAGCGGGAAAAGGAGATGAGCAGTTCTTC.

This sequence joins TRBV1 and TRBJ2-1. TRBV1 is designated a pseudogene. This CDR3 is 19 amino acids long. The DNA of the CDR3 is TGCACCAGCAGCCAAAGACCTAAACCCCGCAGCCTGGGATACAATGAGCAGTTCTTC. Its protein is CTSSQRPKPRSLGYNEQFF.

The V call is TRBV7-9, the J call TRBJ1-4; no clear D gene. Germline-derived CDR1 and CDR2 are SEHNR and FQNEAQ (reference sequence). V lost 2 bases and J 0 bases, leaving 10 bases between the germline ends. The CDR3 spans 16 residues. The CDR3 is CASSLTVIATNEKLFF. CDR3 bases: TGTGCCAGCAGCTTAACGGTAATCGCAACTAATGAAAAACTGTTTTTT.

The gene calls are TRBV30 and TRBJ2-1, with 13 bases aligning to TRBD2. The CDR3 totals 15 residues. Germline CDR1 reads GTSNPN; CDR2 reads SVGIG (reference sequence). The trim removed 7 bases at V and 4 bases at J, leaving 7 bases unmatched. CDR3 loop: CALTKTSGRYNEQFF. The DNA for the CDR3 is TGTGCCTTAACAAAGACTAGCGGGAGGTACAATGAGCAGTTCTTC.

This chain uses TRBV9 with TRBJ1-2, with D possibly TRBD1 on 6 matching bases. The V end lost 4 bases, the J end lost 2 bases, and 21 bases lay between the germline ends. This CDR3 is 17 amino acids long. The V gene's germline CDR1 is SGDLS and CDR2 YYNGEE. The DNA of the CDR3 is TGTGCCAGCAGCTCGCCCCCAGGGTTGGGGGCGAACTATGGCTACACCTTC. Translating it yields CASSSPPGLGANYGYTF.

CDR3 in amino acids: CAWSPGAGTQYF. The CDR3 DNA sequence: TGTGCCTGGAGCCCGGGGGCGGGCACCCAGTACTTC. J is TRBJ2-5 and V is TRBV30; possibly TRBD1 or TRBD2 for D (6 bases each). CDR3 length: 12 amino acids. Trimming cost V 3 bases and J 8 bases, with 13 bases left between them. Germline lookup yields CDR1 GTSNPN and CDR2 SVGIG (reference sequence).

The chain links TRBV5-1 to TRBJ1-6; TRBD1 matches 8 bases. This CDR3 comprises 15 residues. Unmatched junction bases numbered 9, after V lost 4 bases and J lost 9 bases. The V gene's germline CDR1 is SGHRS and CDR2 YFSETQ. CDR3 residues: CASSQPDRDGSPLHF. Written as DNA, the CDR3 is TGCGCCAGCAGCCAGCCGGACAGGGACGGTTCACCCCTCCACTTT.

The genes are TRBV27 and TRBJ2-3; no clear D gene. CDR3 length equals 15 residues. The germline V and J ends were trimmed by 0 bases and 0 bases, with 7 bases remaining between them. Germline V gene sequence: CDR1 MNHEY, CDR2 SMNVEV (reference sequence). CDR3 sequence reads: CASSLSDGSTDTQYF. The DNA for the CDR3 is TGTGCCAGCAGTTTATCGGACGGTAGCACAGATACGCAGTATTTT.

The CDR3 region is CASSLRADNEKLFF. DNA for the CDR3: TGTGCCAGCAGCTTAAGGGCAGATAATGAAAAACTGTTTTTT. The chain employs TRBV7-9 and TRBJ1-4; D uncertain. This CDR3 is built from 14 residues. Trimming removed 2 bases at V and 4 bases at J, with 8 bases between. Germline loops: CDR1 SEHNR, CDR2 FQNEAQ (reference sequence).

The chain carries TRBV7-8 and TRBJ1-2; D is unclear. Germline lookup yields CDR1 SGHVS and CDR2 FQNEAQ. V shed 1 base and J shed 7 bases, with 13 bases lying between them. This CDR3 spans 14 amino acids. CDR3 DNA: TGTGCCAGCAGCTTAGTCGTCCCTGAGGCTGGCTACACCTTC. This codes for CASSLVVPEAGYTF. Full variable domain (remainder filled in from reference TRBV7-8 and TRBJ1-2): GAGVSQSPRYKVAKRGQDVALRCDPISGHVSLFWYQQALGQGPEFLTYFQNEAQLDKSGLPSDRFFAERPEGSVSTLKIQRTQQEDSAVYLCASSLVVPEAGYTFGSGTRLTVV.

The chain joins TRBV15 to TRBJ2-5; D possibly corresponds to TRBD1 (6 bases). This CDR3 contains 13 residues. Trimming removed 8 bases from V and 2 bases from J, with 12 bases in between. CDR1 LNHNV and CDR2 YYDKDF come from the germline V gene (reference sequence). Here the CDR3 reads CATETGLQETQYF. CDR3 bases: TGTGCCACCGAAACAGGGCTTCAAGAGACCCAGTACTTC.